The 8 T cell receptor beta chains listed next were all sequenced from one sample in a study of cytomegalovirus exposure and HLA in healthy donors. Assay used: immunoSEQ multiplex PCR; TCRdb lists only in-frame clones, some missing. The profile shows about 330,000 clones, around 90% of them singletons. Sequencing used PBMCs. The receptors here all came from a woman aged 25 to 39 in good health and CMV-seropositive.

The V call is TRBV29-1, the J call TRBJ2-5; the D gene could be TRBD1 or TRBD2 (5 bases each). This CDR3 has 12 residues. The V gene lost 4 bases and the J gene lost 4 bases, with 10 bases spanning the gap. Per germline, CDR1 SQVTM and CDR2 ANQGSEA. The CDR3 DNA reads TGCAGCGTTGCCGGGGCGGGAGAGACCCAGTACTTC. It translates to CSVAGAGETQYF.

CDR3: CASSPDRAAYEQYF. DNA of the CDR3: TGTGCCAGCAGCCCAGACAGGGCAGCCTACGAGCAGTACTTC. The chain has TRBV7-2 and TRBJ2-7; 7 bases are shared with TRBD1. V lost 5 bases and J lost 2; bases outside the gene matches: 6. Germline V gene lookup returns CDR1 SGHTA and CDR2 FQGNSA. This CDR3 has 14 residues.

V usage is TRBV5-6 and J usage is TRBJ2-7; D call uncertain. This CDR3 is built from 13 residues. V gave up 0 bases and J gave up 7 bases, with 11 bases separating them. CDR1 and CDR2 from the germline V gene are SGHDT and YYEEEE. The DNA for the CDR3 is TGTGCCAGCAGCTTGGGCAGATCGGGTGAGCAGTACTTC. It translates to CASSLGRSGEQYF.

The chain employs TRBV7-3 and TRBJ1-4; TRBD1 matches at 10 bases. Germline assignment: CDR1 SGHTA and CDR2 FQGTGA. Trimming at V came to 2 bases and at J to 3 bases, leaving 3 bases not matched to a gene. The CDR3 is 16 amino acids. The CDR3 reads CASSLGGQGSNEKLFF. The CDR3 DNA reads TGTGCCAGCAGCTTAGGGGGACAGGGGTCTAATGAAAAACTGTTTTTT.

The chain is built from TRBV19 and TRBJ2-7, with D perhaps matching TRBD1 (5 bases). CDR3 length: 16 amino acids. Germline CDR1 is LNHDA and CDR2 is SQIVND (reference sequence). Deletions cut 3 bases from V and 3 bases from J, with 18 bases between. CDR3 loop: CASSMGPRRLVYEQYF. The CDR3 region has the DNA TGTGCCAGTAGTATGGGGCCAAGAAGGTTGGTCTACGAGCAGTACTTC.

The genes are TRBV5-1 and TRBJ2-3; D possibly corresponds to TRBD1 (5 bases). CDR1 and CDR2 from the germline V gene are SGHRS and YFSETQ. CDR3 size: 14 residues. Trimming took 8 bases from V and 2 from J, leaving 15 bases between them. CDR3 sequence: CASKKTVATDTQYF. CDR3 DNA sequence: TGCGCCAGTAAAAAGACAGTAGCCACAGATACGCAGTATTTT.

The J gene is TRBJ2-1, the V gene TRBV9; D is possibly TRBD2 (6 bases). CDR1 SGDLS and CDR2 YYNGEE come from the germline V gene. Trimming stripped 2 bases from V and 3 bases from J, with 12 bases between. The CDR3 spans 15 residues. CDR3 residues: CASSVDGRYYNEQFF. Written as DNA, the CDR3 is TGTGCCAGCAGCGTGGACGGGAGATACTACAATGAGCAGTTCTTC.

The gene calls are TRBV4-1 and TRBJ2-3; TRBD1 matches 9 bases. Germline loops: CDR1 MGHRA, CDR2 YSYEKL. The V and J ends lost 1 base and 2 bases, in that order; junction bases with no gene match: 4. The CDR3 totals 16 residues. CDR3 DNA sequence: TGCGCCAGCAGCCAAGTCCGGGACAGGGCCACAGATACGCAGTATTTT. It yields the protein CASSQVRDRATDTQYF.